The present T cell receptor (beta chain) was sequenced within a study of T cell responses to AZD1222 COVID-19 vaccine. The study's findings and limits: Most donors were white British, females outnumbered males, and clonal diversity was possibly underestimated.

On this clone itself: Its specificity is not known.

Only in-frame clones appear in the TCRdb table, and some are missing; sequencing was by immunoSEQ multiplex PCR. Of about 110,000 clones in the sample, roughly 86% were seen once. The germline V gene has CDR1 LGHDT and CDR2 YNNKEL (reference sequence). The length of the CDR3 is 16 residues. J lost 10 bases, V lost 1 base, and 14 bases had no gene match. The sequence came from an adult in good health. This chain uses TRBV3-1 (or the pseudogene TRBV3-2) with TRBJ2-3; TRBD2 matches at 7 bases. The sequences come from peripheral blood, collected on day 0 of MenACWY control vaccination. The CDR3 nucleotides read TGTGCCAGCAGCCAAGCCCATGCGGGGGTAATAGGGGCGCAGTATTTT. This sequence encodes CASSQAHAGVIGAQYF.